Listed here are 18 T cell receptor beta chains from one sample, sequenced in a study of early stage breast cancer tumors. Libraries were prepared by immunoSEQ multiplex PCR; TCRdb keeps only in-frame clonotypes and omits some of them. The sample consists of approximately 8,000 clones, approximately 80% of them appearing once. The sample was normal breast tissue next to the tumor. Receptors originate from a person in their sixties with breast cancer.

The chain recombines TRBV7-9 with TRBJ2-7, with D possibly TRBD2 on 6 matching bases. Per the germline V gene, CDR1 is SEHNR and CDR2 is FQNEAQ (reference sequence). The CDR3 extends over 15 amino acids. The ends were cut back, 4 bases at V and 4 bases at J, with 17 bases in the middle. CDR3 DNA sequence: TGTGCCAGCAGCTCCCGACTAGGGCCGGTATACGAGCAGTACTTC. The encoded protein is CASSSRLGPVYEQYF.

Within the sample, this clone is medium-sized. This rearrangement joins TRBV5-1 to TRBJ2-6; 7 bases fit TRBD2. CDR3 length equals 17 residues. Per the germline V gene, CDR1 is SGHRS and CDR2 is YFSETQ. V shed 4 bases, J shed 0 bases, and the junction held 7 bases outside the gene matches. CDR3 DNA: TGCGCCAGCAGCCCCGGGACTAAATACTCTGGGGCCAACGTCCTGACTTTC. Its translation: CASSPGTKYSGANVLTF.

This chain joins TRBV28 and TRBJ2-2; no definite D call. CDR1 is MDHEN, CDR2 SYDVKM, per germline. The germline V and J ends were trimmed by 1 base and 5 bases, with 5 bases remaining between them. The CDR3 covers 13 residues. The CDR3 coding sequence is TGTGCCAGCAGTTTATCGGGTACCGGGGAGCTGTTTTTT. This translates into CASSLSGTGELFF.

The V call is TRBV9, the J call TRBJ2-3, with D perhaps TRBD1 or TRBD2 (5 bases each). The germline V and J ends were trimmed by 3 bases and 4 bases, with 18 bases remaining between them. Germline-derived CDR1 and CDR2 are SGDLS and YYNGEE. CDR3 length equals 16 residues. CDR3 DNA sequence: TGTGCCAGCAGCGCTTCCGGGACCCTTGGCGCAGATACGCAGTATTTT. Its translation is CASSASGTLGADTQYF.

The genes are TRBV5-6 and TRBJ2-1; 12 nucleotides align to TRBD2. The trim removed 4 bases at V and 2 bases at J, leaving 7 bases unmatched. The CDR3 is 17 residues long. CDR1 and CDR2 from the germline V gene are SGHDT and YYEEEE. The CDR3 DNA is TGTGCCAGCAGCGTCCGGACTAGCGGGGTTACCTACAATGAGCAGTTCTTC. Translation gives CASSVRTSGVTYNEQFF. Combining the CDR3 with reference TRBV5-6 and TRBJ2-1 gives the whole variable domain DAGVTQSPTHLIKTRGQQVTLRCSPKSGHDTVSWYQQALGQGPQFIFQYYEEEERQRGNFPDRFSGHQFPNYSSELNVNALLLGDSALYLCASSVRTSGVTYNEQFFGPGTRLTVL.

This clone was counted between two and nine times. This chain joins TRBV20-1 and TRBJ1-1; no firm D call. V gave up 2 bases and J gave up 4 bases, with 5 bases separating them. Germline V CDR1 and CDR2: DFQATT, SNEGSKA (reference sequence). The CDR3 has 11 residues. As DNA, the CDR3 is TGCAGTGCTAGAAAGGGCACTGAAGCTTTCTTT. Translating gives CSARKGTEAFF.

The chain links TRBV10-3 to TRBJ1-4; 9 nucleotides align to TRBD1. CDR1 and CDR2 (germline): ENHRY, SYGVKD. The CDR3 loop spans 14 amino acids. V trimming: 6 bases; J trimming: 8 bases; junction bases outside the gene matches: 7. The CDR3 DNA sequence: TGTGCCATCAGGGGGACAGGGTTATACGAAAAACTGTTTTTT. Translated, it gives CAIRGTGLYEKLFF.

The chain uses TRBV9 and TRBJ1-6, with D possibly TRBD1 on 6 matching bases. The CDR3 is 14 amino acids. Trimming took off 2 bases at V and 11 bases at J, with 14 bases between the two ends. The germline CDR1 and CDR2 sequences are SGDLS and YYNGEE. This CDR3 is CASSVQGEGAPLHF. CDR3 sequence (DNA): TGTGCCAGCAGCGTCCAAGGGGAGGGGGCACCCCTCCACTTT.

This chain connects TRBV27 to TRBJ1-1; tentatively, D is TRBD1 (6 bases). The CDR3 is made up of 13 amino acids. Germline assignment: CDR1 MNHEY and CDR2 SMNVEV (reference sequence). The V end was cut by 8 bases, the J end by 4 bases, with 14 bases between. CDR3 amino acids: CASRGGQGTEAFF. The DNA for the CDR3 is TGTGCCAGCCGGGGGGGCCAGGGCACTGAAGCTTTCTTT.

The chain has TRBV19 and TRBJ2-2; 7 nucleotides agree with TRBD1. The CDR3 covers 14 residues. V lost 5 bases to trimming and J lost 6 bases; unmatched junction nucleotides: 6. CDR1 is LNHDA, CDR2 SQIVND, per germline (reference sequence). This CDR3 is CASSSLRGSGELFF. The CDR3 DNA follows: TGTGCCAGTAGTTCGCTCAGGGGGTCCGGGGAGCTGTTTTTT.

The chain recombines TRBV5-8 with TRBJ1-4; D uncertain. Germline lookup yields CDR1 SGHTS and CDR2 YDEGEE. The V end was cut by 0 bases, the J end by 8 bases, with 11 bases between. The CDR3 has 14 amino acids. CDR3 residues: CASSLGRLNEKLFF. The CDR3 DNA reads TGTGCCAGCAGCTTGGGCCGGCTTAACGAAAAACTGTTTTTT.

The chain combines TRBV29-1 with TRBJ2-6; D gene uncertain. The germline V and J ends were trimmed by 4 bases and 0 bases, with 7 bases remaining between them. Per germline, CDR1 SQVTM and CDR2 ANQGSEA. CDR3 length: 14 residues. This CDR3 reads CSVVSHSGANVLTF. CDR3 sequence (DNA): TGCAGCGTTGTTAGTCACTCTGGGGCCAACGTCCTGACTTTC.

This clone has only one observation. The chain couples TRBV4-1 to TRBJ1-6; a weak D match, TRBD1 (5 bases). There are 18 residues in the CDR3. The germline V and J ends were trimmed by 0 bases and 6 bases, with 18 bases remaining between them. CDR1 is MGHRA and CDR2 is YSYEKL in the germline V gene. CDR3 sequence reads: CASSQDPPRGGFNSPLHF. The CDR3 DNA sequence: TGCGCCAGCAGCCAAGATCCGCCGCGGGGGGGGTTTAATTCACCCCTCCACTTT.

This rearrangement joins TRBV6-1 to TRBJ2-3, with 7 positions matching TRBD2. Germline values: CDR1 MNHNS, CDR2 SASEGT. The CDR3 spans 14 residues. V shed 6 bases and J 3 bases; nucleotides not matched to a gene: 6. CDR3 residues: CASSPGGWTDTQYF. In DNA form, the CDR3 reads TGTGCCAGCAGCCCGGGGGGTTGGACAGATACGCAGTATTTT.

This sequence joins TRBV27 and TRBJ1-6, with D possibly matching TRBD1 (6 bases). Germline V gene sequence: CDR1 MNHEY, CDR2 SMNVEV (reference sequence). The CDR3 totals 15 residues. Trimming shortened V by 6 bases and J by 0 bases, and 9 bases separated the two germline ends. The CDR3 protein is CASSATGSYNSPLHF. CDR3 coding DNA: TGTGCCAGCAGCGCGACAGGCTCCTATAATTCACCCCTCCACTTT.

This chain connects TRBV7-8 to TRBJ1-5; D remains ambiguous. The CDR3 contains 17 residues. The V end was cut by 6 bases, the J end by 0 bases, with 18 bases between. The germline CDR1 and CDR2 sequences are SGHVS and FQNEAQ. The CDR3 protein is CASSHGAGENSNQPQHF. The CDR3 DNA sequence: TGTGCCAGCAGTCACGGCGCCGGGGAAAATAGCAATCAGCCCCAGCATTTT.

In its sample, this clone was seen a few times. The chain uses TRBV14 and TRBJ1-6; D possibly corresponds to TRBD1 (6 bases). Germline lookup yields CDR1 SGHDN and CDR2 FVKESK. Trimming removed 4 bases from V and 1 base from J, with 8 bases in between. The CDR3 spans 15 residues. The CDR3 nucleotides are TGTGCCAGCAGCCTAGGGGGATCCTATAATTCACCCCTCCACTTT. Translated, it gives CASSLGGSYNSPLHF.

V is TRBV7-2 and J is TRBJ1-6; possible D gene TRBD1, 6 bases. Germline-derived CDR1 and CDR2 are SGHTA and FQGNSA. The CDR3 has 16 amino acids. V lost 5 bases to trimming and J lost 3 bases, with 14 bases between them. In DNA form, the CDR3 reads TGTGCCAGCAGCCTTACGGGGGCCGTCTATAATTCACCCCTCCACTTT. It yields the protein CASSLTGAVYNSPLHF.